This entry lists 8 T cell receptor beta chains sequenced from one sample in a study of T cell repertoires in aging, cancer and after chemotherapy. TRB rearrangements spanning V, D and J were amplified using mixed TRB-A/B primers. TCRdb fed the multiplex PCR reads into MiXCR, producing one record per CDR3 protein. The repertoire holds 10,000 to 12,000 distinct CDR3 sequences, with around 30% as singletons. Peripheral blood genomic DNA, not sorted cells or RNA, was the template. Material: blood. The source of these receptors is a human donor in good health.

By proportion, this clonotype is medium-sized. This chain joins TRBV19 and TRBJ2-6; D not resolved. Germline V gene lookup returns CDR1 LNHDA and CDR2 SQIVND (reference sequence). V lost 2 bases to trimming and J lost 2 bases, with 7 bases between them. The CDR3 sequence is 15 residues long. The DNA for the CDR3 is TGTGCCAGTAGTATACCTAACGCTGGGGCCAACGTCCTGACTTTC. This sequence encodes CASSIPNAGANVLTF.

As DNA, the CDR3 is TGTGCCAGCGTGGGCCTAGAGGACTCGAACACTGAAGCTTTCTTT. Its translation is CASVGLEDSNTEAFF. This chain links TRBV6-6 with TRBJ1-1; D not resolved. The CDR3 runs 15 residues. Germline CDR1 is MNHNY and CDR2 is SVGAGI (reference sequence). V was trimmed by 8 bases and J by 1 base, leaving 17 bases between them.

In regard to this clonotype: The junction and the germline gene differ at one end; a read error may be behind it. V gene TRBV7-6 combines with J gene TRBJ2-7, with D perhaps matching TRBD1 (5 bases). Germline CDR1 reads SGHVS; CDR2 reads FNYEAQ. There are 13 residues in the CDR3. The CDR3 DNA reads TGTGTCAGCAGCTCAGGGCCGAACTACGAGCAGTACTTC. Encoded protein: CVSSSGPNYEQYF.

Relative to its sample, this clonotype is medium-sized. The chain links TRBV29-1 to TRBJ2-3, with D unresolved. The CDR3 has 11 amino acids. V was cut by 4 bases and J by 6 bases, with 8 bases left in between. CDR1 is SQVTM and CDR2 is ANQGSEA in the germline V gene. The DNA of the CDR3 is TGCAGCGTTGGGAATGGGGATACGCAGTATTTT. Encoded protein: CSVGNGDTQYF.

The chain has TRBV11-3 and TRBJ2-3; D is unclear. This CDR3 has 16 amino acids. Germline CDR1 SGHNT, CDR2 YENEEA. V lost 1 base to trimming and J lost 5 bases, with 16 bases between them. CDR3 loop: CASSLVDVWGKDTQYF. The CDR3 DNA reads TGTGCCAGCAGCTTAGTGGATGTGTGGGGTAAAGATACGCAGTATTTT.

The chain has TRBV10-3 and TRBJ1-2, with D unclear. The CDR3 runs to 15 residues. Germline lookup yields CDR1 ENHRY and CDR2 SYGVKD. V was trimmed by 0 bases and J by 2 bases, leaving 10 bases between them. CDR3 loop: CAISESAVFNYGYTF. As DNA, the CDR3 is TGTGCCATCAGTGAGTCGGCCGTCTTCAACTATGGCTACACCTTC.

By frequency in the sample, this clonotype is medium-sized. The V gene is TRBV27, the J gene TRBJ2-2; the D is unclear. The V gene's germline CDR1 is MNHEY and CDR2 SMNVEV (reference sequence). V was clipped by 0 bases and J by 1 base, with 6 bases between them. The CDR3 sequence is 15 residues long. The CDR3: CASSLSYRNTGELFF. For the CDR3, the DNA is TGTGCCAGCAGTTTATCGTACAGGAACACCGGGGAGCTGTTTTTT.

V usage is TRBV11-3 and J usage is TRBJ1-3, with D hard to call. Germline V gene data show CDR1 as SGHNT and CDR2 as YENEEA. The germline V and J ends were trimmed by 0 bases and 0 bases, with 6 bases remaining between them. This CDR3 comprises 15 residues. CDR3 residues: CASSLEGFSGNTIYF. As DNA, the CDR3 is TGTGCCAGCAGCTTAGAAGGGTTCTCTGGAAACACCATATATTTT.